This entry features one T cell receptor beta chain sequence. Its antigen is undetermined. This record comes from a study of cytomegalovirus exposure and HLA in healthy donors. Regarding the study as a whole: Specificity for CMV antigens was confirmed in vitro for a few of the CMV-associated chains. When analyzed later, the rates of TCR association showed variation by HLA locus, with DRB1 the most and HLA-C the fewest. Most of the CMV-associated TCR beta chains (in a later analysis) appeared to be HLA-restricted.

In the PCR, 60 Vbeta and 13 Jbeta primers were used. Only in-frame clones appear in the TCRdb table, and some are missing; sequencing was by immunoSEQ multiplex PCR. The sample has 130,000 or so clones, around 80% seen once. Germline CDR1 is SGHTS and CDR2 is YDEGEE. The CDR3 runs 13 residues. Trimming shortened V by 0 bases and J by 7 bases, and 7 bases separated the two germline ends. This clonotype originated in a female donor in good health and CMV-seropositive. The sample taken for sequencing was PBMCs. V and J are TRBV5-8 and TRBJ1-4; D possibly corresponds to TRBD1 (6 bases). The CDR3 sequence is CASSLDRVEKLFF. In DNA form, the CDR3 reads TGTGCCAGCAGCTTGGACAGGGTTGAAAAACTGTTTTTT.